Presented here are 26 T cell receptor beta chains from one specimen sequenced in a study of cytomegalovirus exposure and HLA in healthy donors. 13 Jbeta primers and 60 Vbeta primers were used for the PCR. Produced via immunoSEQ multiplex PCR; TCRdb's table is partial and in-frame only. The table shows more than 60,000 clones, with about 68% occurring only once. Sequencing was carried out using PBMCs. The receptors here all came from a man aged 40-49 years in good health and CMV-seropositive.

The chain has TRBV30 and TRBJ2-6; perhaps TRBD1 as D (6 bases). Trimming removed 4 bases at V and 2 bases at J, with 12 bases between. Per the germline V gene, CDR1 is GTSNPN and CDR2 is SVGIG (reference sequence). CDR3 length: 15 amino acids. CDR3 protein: CAWNRVVPGANVLTF. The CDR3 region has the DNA TGTGCCTGGAACAGGGTTGTGCCTGGGGCCAACGTCCTGACTTTC.

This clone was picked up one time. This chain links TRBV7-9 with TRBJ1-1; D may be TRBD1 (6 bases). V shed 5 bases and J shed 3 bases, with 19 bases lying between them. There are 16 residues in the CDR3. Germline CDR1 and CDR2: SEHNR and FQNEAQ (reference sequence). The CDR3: CASSALTGAGDTEAFF. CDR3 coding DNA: TGTGCCAGCAGCGCCCTGACTGGGGCAGGGGACACTGAAGCTTTCTTT. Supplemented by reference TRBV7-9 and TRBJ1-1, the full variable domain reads DTGVSQNPRHKITKRGQNVTFRCDPISEHNRLYWYRQTLGQGPEFLTYFQNEAQLEKSRLLSDRFSAERPKGSFSTLEIQRTEQGDSAMYLCASSALTGAGDTEAFFGQGTRLTVV.

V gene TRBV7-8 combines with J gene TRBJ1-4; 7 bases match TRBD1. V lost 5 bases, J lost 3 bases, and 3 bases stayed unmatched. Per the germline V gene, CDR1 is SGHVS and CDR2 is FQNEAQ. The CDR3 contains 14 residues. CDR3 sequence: CASSRGQANEKLFF. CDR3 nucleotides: TGTGCCAGCAGCAGGGGGCAGGCTAATGAAAAACTGTTTTTT.

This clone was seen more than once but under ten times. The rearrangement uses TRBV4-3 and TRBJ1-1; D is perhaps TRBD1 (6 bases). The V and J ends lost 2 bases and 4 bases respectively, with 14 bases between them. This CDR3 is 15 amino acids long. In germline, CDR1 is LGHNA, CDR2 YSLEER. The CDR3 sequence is CASSQTGLRITEAFF. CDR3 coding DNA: TGCGCCAGCAGCCAAACAGGGTTAAGAATCACTGAAGCTTTCTTT.

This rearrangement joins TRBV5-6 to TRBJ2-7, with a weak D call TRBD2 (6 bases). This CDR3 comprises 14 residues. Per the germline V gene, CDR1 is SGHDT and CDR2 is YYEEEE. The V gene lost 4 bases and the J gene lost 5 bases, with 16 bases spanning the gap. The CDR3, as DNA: TGTGCCAGCAGCACCCCGGGAGTAACCCACGAGCAGTACTTC. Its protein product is CASSTPGVTHEQYF. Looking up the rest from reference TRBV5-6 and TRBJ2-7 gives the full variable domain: DAGVTQSPTHLIKTRGQQVTLRCSPKSGHDTVSWYQQALGQGPQFIFQYYEEEERQRGNFPDRFSGHQFPNYSSELNVNALLLGDSALYLCASSTPGVTHEQYFGPGTRLTVT.

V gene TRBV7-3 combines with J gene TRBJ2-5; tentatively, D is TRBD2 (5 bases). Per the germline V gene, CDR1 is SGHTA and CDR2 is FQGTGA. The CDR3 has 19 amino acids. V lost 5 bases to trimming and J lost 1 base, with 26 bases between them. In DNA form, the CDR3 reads TGTGCCAGCAGCCCTTTTGGCCTGGGAGCCCCGGGATTCCAAGAGACCCAGTACTTC. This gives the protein CASSPFGLGAPGFQETQYF.

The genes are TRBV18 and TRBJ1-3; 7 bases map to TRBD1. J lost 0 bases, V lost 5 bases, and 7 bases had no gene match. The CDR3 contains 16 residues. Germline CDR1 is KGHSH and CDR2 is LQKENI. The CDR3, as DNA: TGTGCCAGCTCATCGGGACAGATCAGCTCTGGAAACACCATATATTTT. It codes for CASSSGQISSGNTIYF.

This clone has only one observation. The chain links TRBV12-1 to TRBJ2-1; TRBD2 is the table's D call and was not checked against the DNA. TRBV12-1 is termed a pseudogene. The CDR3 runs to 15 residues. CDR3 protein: CASSFDSGRGNEQFF. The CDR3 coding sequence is TGTGCCAGCAGCTTTGATAGCGGGAGGGGCAATGAGCAGTTCTTC.

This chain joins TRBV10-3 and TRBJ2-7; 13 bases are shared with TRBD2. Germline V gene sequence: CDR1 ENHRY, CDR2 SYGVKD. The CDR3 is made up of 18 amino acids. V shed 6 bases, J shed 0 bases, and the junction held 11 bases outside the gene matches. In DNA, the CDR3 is TGTGCCATCAGAACAAATCCGGGACTAGCGGGGACCTCCTACGAGCAGTACTTC. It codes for CAIRTNPGLAGTSYEQYF.

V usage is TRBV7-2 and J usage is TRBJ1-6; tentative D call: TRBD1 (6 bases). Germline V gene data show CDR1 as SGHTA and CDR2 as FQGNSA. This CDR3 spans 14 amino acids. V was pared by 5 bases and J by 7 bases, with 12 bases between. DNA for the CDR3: TGTGCCAGCAGCCCCCGACAGGAGAATTCACCCCTCCACTTT. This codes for CASSPRQENSPLHF. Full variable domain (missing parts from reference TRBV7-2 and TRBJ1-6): GAGVSQSPSNKVTEKGKDVELRCDPISGHTALYWYRQSLGQGLEFLIYFQGNSAPDKSGLPSDRFSAERTGGSVSTLTIQRTQQEDSAVYLCASSPRQENSPLHFGNGTRLTVT.

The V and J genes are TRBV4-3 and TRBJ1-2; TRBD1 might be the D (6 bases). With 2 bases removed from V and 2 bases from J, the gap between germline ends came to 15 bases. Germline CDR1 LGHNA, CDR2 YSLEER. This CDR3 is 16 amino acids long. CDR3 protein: CASSQPNTDRNYGYTF. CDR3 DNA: TGCGCCAGCAGCCAACCAAACACTGACAGGAACTATGGCTACACCTTC.

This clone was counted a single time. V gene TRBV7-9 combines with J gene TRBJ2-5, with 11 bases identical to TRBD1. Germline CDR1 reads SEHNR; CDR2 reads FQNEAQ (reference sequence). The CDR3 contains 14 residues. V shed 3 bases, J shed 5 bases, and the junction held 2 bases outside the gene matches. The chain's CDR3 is CASSLDRGQETQYF. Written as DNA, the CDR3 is TGTGCCAGCAGCTTGGACAGGGGGCAGGAGACCCAGTACTTC.

CDR3 amino acids: CAWSTGQGWIGSEAFF. CDR3 in DNA: TGTGCCTGGAGTACGGGACAGGGGTGGATAGGGTCTGAAGCTTTCTTT. The rearrangement uses TRBV30 and TRBJ1-1, with 10 bases identical to TRBD1. The CDR3 sequence is 16 residues long. In germline, CDR1 is GTSNPN, CDR2 SVGIG (reference sequence). After removal of 2 bases from V and 6 bases from J, the junction contained 12 bases not matched to a gene.

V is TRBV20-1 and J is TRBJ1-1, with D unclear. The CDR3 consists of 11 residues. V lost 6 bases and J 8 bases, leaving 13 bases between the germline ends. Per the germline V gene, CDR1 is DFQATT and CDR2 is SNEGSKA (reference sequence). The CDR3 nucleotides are TGCAGTGCAAAGAGGACGGGAGAAGCTTTCTTT. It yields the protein CSAKRTGEAFF.

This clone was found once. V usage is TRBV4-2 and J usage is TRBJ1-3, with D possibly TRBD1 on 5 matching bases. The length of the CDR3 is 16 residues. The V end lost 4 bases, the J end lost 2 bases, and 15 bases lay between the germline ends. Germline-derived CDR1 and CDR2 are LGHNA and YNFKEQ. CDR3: CASSPGPQQTGNTIYF. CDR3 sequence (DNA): TGTGCCAGCAGCCCAGGGCCCCAACAGACTGGAAACACCATATATTTT.

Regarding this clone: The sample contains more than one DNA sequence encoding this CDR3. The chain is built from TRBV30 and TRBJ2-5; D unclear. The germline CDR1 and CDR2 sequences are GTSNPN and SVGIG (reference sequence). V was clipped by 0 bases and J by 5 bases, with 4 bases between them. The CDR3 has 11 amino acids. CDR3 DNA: TGTGCCTGGAGTGTACGGGAGACCCAGTACTTC. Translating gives CAWSVRETQYF.

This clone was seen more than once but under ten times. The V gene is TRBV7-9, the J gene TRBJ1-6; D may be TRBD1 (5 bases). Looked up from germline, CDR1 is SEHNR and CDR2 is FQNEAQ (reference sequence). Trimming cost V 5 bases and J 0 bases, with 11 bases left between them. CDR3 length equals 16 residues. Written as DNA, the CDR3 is TGTGCCAGCAGCCTCGACAGAAGCTCCTATAATTCACCCCTCCACTTT. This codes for CASSLDRSSYNSPLHF.

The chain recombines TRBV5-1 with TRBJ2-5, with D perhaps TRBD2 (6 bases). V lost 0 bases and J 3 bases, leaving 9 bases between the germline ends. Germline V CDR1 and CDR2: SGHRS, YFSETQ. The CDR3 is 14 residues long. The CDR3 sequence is CASSLGGRKETQYF. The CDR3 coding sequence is TGCGCCAGCAGCTTGGGGGGGAGGAAAGAGACCCAGTACTTC.

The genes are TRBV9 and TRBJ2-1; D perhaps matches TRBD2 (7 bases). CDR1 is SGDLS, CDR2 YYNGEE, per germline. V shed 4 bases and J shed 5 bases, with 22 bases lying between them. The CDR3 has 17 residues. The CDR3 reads CASSPFGRGGYNNEQFF. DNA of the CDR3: TGTGCCAGCAGCCCATTTGGGAGGGGGGGCTATAACAATGAGCAGTTCTTC.

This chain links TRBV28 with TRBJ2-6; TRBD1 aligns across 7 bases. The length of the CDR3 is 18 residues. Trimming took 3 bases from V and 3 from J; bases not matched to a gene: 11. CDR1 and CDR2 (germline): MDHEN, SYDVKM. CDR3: CASSFSPGQIFGANVLTF. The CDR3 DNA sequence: TGTGCCAGCAGTTTTTCACCGGGACAGATCTTTGGGGCCAACGTCCTGACTTTC.

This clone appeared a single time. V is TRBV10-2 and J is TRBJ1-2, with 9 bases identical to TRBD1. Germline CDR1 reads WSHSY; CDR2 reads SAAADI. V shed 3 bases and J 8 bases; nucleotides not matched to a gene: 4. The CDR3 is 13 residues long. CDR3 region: CASSEQGAGGYTF. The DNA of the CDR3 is TGCGCCAGCAGTGAACAGGGGGCCGGAGGCTACACCTTC.

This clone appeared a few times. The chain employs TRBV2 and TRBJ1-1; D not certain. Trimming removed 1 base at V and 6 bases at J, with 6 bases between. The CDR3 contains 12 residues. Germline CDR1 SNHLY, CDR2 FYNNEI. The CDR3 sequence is CASSEGEAEAFF. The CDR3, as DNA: TGTGCCAGCAGTGAAGGGGAGGCTGAAGCTTTCTTT.

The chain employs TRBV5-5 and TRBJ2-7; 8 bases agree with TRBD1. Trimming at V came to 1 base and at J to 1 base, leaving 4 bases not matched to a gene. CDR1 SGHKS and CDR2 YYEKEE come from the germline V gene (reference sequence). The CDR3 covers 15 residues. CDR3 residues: CASSLRQGSSYEQYF. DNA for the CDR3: TGTGCCAGCAGCTTGAGACAGGGGTCTTCCTACGAGCAGTACTTC. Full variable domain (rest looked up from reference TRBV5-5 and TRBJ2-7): DAGVTQSPTHLIKTRGQQVTLRCSPISGHKSVSWYQQVLGQGPQFIFQYYEKEERGRGNFPDRFSARQFPNYSSELNVNALLLGDSALYLCASSLRQGSSYEQYFGPGTRLTVT.

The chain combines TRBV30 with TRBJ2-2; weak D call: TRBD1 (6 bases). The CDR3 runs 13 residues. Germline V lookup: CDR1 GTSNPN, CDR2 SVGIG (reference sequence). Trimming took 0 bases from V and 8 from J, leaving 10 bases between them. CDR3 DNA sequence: TGTGCCTGGAGTGTCCAGGGGCCAGGGGAGCTGTTTTTT. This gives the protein CAWSVQGPGELFF.

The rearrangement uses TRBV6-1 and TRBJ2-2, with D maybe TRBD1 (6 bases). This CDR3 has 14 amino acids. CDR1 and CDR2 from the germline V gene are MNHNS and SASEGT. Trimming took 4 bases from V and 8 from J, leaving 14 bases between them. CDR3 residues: CASSGLRGWGELFF. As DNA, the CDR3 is TGTGCCAGCAGTGGTCTCAGGGGATGGGGGGAGCTGTTTTTT.

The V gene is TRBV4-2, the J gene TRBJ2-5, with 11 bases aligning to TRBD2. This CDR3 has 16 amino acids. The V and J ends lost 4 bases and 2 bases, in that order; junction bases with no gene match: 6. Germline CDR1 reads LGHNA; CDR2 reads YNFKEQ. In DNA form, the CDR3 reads TGTGCCAGCAGCCGCTCGACTAGCGGGGAACAAGAGACCCAGTACTTC. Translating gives CASSRSTSGEQETQYF.